This T cell receptor (beta chain) was found in a study of T cells after yellow fever vaccination. The study, taken as a whole, reports: Post-booster repertoires again held most primary-vaccination clones (approximately 96% CD4, roughly 89% CD8).

This clonotype has more than one count but fewer than ten. What it binds is unknown. The CDR3 spans 13 residues. The germline gives CDR1 MNHNY, CDR2 SVGAGI (reference sequence). Germline trimming cut 10 bases from V and 7 bases from J; bases unmatched to any gene: 7. They built TCR cDNA with 5'RACE template switching, a step that put in a universal primer site and UMIs. TCRdb itself ran the 5' RACE reads through MiXCR, one entry per CDR3 protein. The sample shows around 320,000 distinct CDR3 sequences, approximately 12% of them seen only once. The source material was CD4+ T cells sorted from PBMCs, sampled 45 days after the yellow fever booster vaccination. The chain combines TRBV6-6 with TRBJ1-6; 7 bases are a match to TRBD1. This TCR derives from a man in his late teens or twenties who received the YFV17D yellow fever vaccine. In nucleotides, the CDR3 is TGTGCCACCTCACAGGGGTCGAATTCACCCCTCCACTTT. It specifies CATSQGSNSPLHF.